Each of the 21 T cell receptor beta chains below was sequenced from the same sample in a study of blood T cell repertoires in COVID-19. Assay used: immunoSEQ multiplex PCR; TCRdb lists only in-frame clones, some missing. There are about 110,000 clones in the sample; roughly nine tenths occur only once, and 4.9% lies in the top ten. Sequencing was done on a sample of peripheral blood. The receptors were gathered from a man aged 40-50 years with active or convalescent COVID-19.

This chain joins TRBV30 and TRBJ1-4, with D possibly matching TRBD1 (6 bases). Deletions cut 2 bases from V and 7 bases from J, with 14 bases between. CDR3 size: 14 residues. Germline CDR1 GTSNPN, CDR2 SVGIG (reference sequence). The CDR3 DNA is TGTGCCTGGAGTACCGGGACAATGGGTGAAAAACTGTTTTTT. This encodes CAWSTGTMGEKLFF.

V gene TRBV19 combines with J gene TRBJ1-3; TRBD1 aligns across 7 bases. The trim removed 5 bases at V and 0 bases at J, leaving 7 bases unmatched. The CDR3 runs 16 residues. Germline CDR1 reads LNHDA; CDR2 reads SQIVND (reference sequence). The DNA of the CDR3 is TGTGCCAGTAGTGAGTCGGGACAGATCTCTGGAAACACCATATATTTT. Amino acid sequence: CASSESGQISGNTIYF. The full variable domain, completed using reference TRBV19 and TRBJ1-3, is DGGITQSPKYLFRKEGQNVTLSCEQNLNHDAMYWYRQDPGQGLRLIYYSQIVNDFQKGDIAEGYSVSREKKESFPLTVTSAQKNPTAFYLCASSESGQISGNTIYFGEGSWLTVV.

The V call is TRBV27, the J call TRBJ2-5; tentatively, D is TRBD2 (5 bases). CDR1 is MNHEY and CDR2 is SMNVEV in the germline V gene (reference sequence). CDR3 length equals 16 residues. V shed 6 bases and J shed 3 bases, with 20 bases lying between them. The CDR3 loop reads CASSPIISLEEETQYF. The CDR3 region has the DNA TGTGCCAGCAGCCCGATTATCTCACTAGAAGAAGAGACCCAGTACTTC.

The V and J genes are TRBV7-2 and TRBJ1-1; D may be TRBD1 (6 bases). V shed 1 base and J shed 1 base, with 13 bases lying between them. The CDR3 is made up of 16 amino acids. Germline lookup yields CDR1 SGHTA and CDR2 FQGNSA. The CDR3 sequence: CASSLVVMTGNTEAFF. CDR3 DNA sequence: TGTGCCAGCAGCTTAGTGGTTATGACAGGGAACACTGAAGCTTTCTTT. Together with reference TRBV7-2 and TRBJ1-1, the CDR3 gives the full variable domain: GAGVSQSPSNKVTEKGKDVELRCDPISGHTALYWYRQSLGQGLEFLIYFQGNSAPDKSGLPSDRFSAERTGGSVSTLTIQRTQQEDSAVYLCASSLVVMTGNTEAFFGQGTRLTVV.

The gene calls are TRBV10-3 and TRBJ2-1, with 14 bases matching TRBD2. The CDR3 sequence is 16 residues long. The V and J ends lost 8 bases and 4 bases, in that order; junction bases with no gene match: 7. Per the germline V gene, CDR1 is ENHRY and CDR2 is SYGVKD. Here the CDR3 DNA reads TGTGCCATCGCCGGGACTAGCGGGAGATTGTACAATGAGCAGTTCTTC. Amino acid sequence: CAIAGTSGRLYNEQFF.

The chain has TRBV7-6 and TRBJ2-7, with TRBD2 matching 8 bases. V was clipped by 5 bases and J by 9 bases; unmatched bases: 21. Germline values: CDR1 SGHVS, CDR2 FNYEAQ. This CDR3 contains 17 residues. CDR3 sequence (DNA): TGTGCCAGCAGCCCCGAACCCCCTACCGGGACTAGAAGTGCGCAGTACTTC. Residues: CASSPEPPTGTRSAQYF. The full variable domain, in which reference TRBV7-6 and TRBJ2-7 provide the parts outside the CDR3, is GAGVSQSPRYKVTKRGQDVALRCDPISGHVSLYWYRQALGQGPEFLTYFNYEAQQDKSGLPNDRFSAERPEGSISTLTIQRTEQRDSAMYRCASSPEPPTGTRSAQYFGPGTRLTVT.

The rearrangement joins TRBV30 to TRBJ2-4; perhaps TRBD2 as D (6 bases). Between the trimmed V and J ends, which lost 2 bases and 8 bases, there was a span of 13 bases. The CDR3 has 13 residues. Per germline, CDR1 GTSNPN and CDR2 SVGIG (reference sequence). The chain's CDR3 is CAWSIGGRDIQYF. The CDR3 DNA reads TGTGCCTGGAGTATCGGGGGAAGGGACATTCAGTACTTC.

The chain has TRBV4-1 and TRBJ2-1; D gene unclear. Germline CDR1 MGHRA, CDR2 YSYEKL. The CDR3 spans 14 residues. With 1 base removed from V and 8 bases from J, the gap between germline ends came to 12 bases. The CDR3, as DNA: TGCGCCAGCAGCCAAGGAGTGCAAGCCCATGAGCAGTTCTTC. Translated: CASSQGVQAHEQFF.

This clone showed up just once. The V call is TRBV28, the J call TRBJ1-6, with TRBD1 matching over 11 bases. Germline V CDR1 and CDR2: MDHEN, SYDVKM. With 6 bases clipped from V and 9 bases from J, the junction kept 4 bases outside the gene matches. The CDR3 spans 14 residues. CDR3 sequence: CASRDRGRSSPLHF. Written as DNA, the CDR3 is TGTGCCAGCAGGGACAGGGGGCGAAGTTCACCCCTCCACTTT.

The rearrangement uses TRBV4-3 and TRBJ1-2; TRBD1 is a possible D gene (6 bases). The CDR3 is 14 amino acids. Germline V gene sequence: CDR1 LGHNA, CDR2 YSLEER. V was clipped by 5 bases and J by 5 bases, with 15 bases between them. The CDR3 spells CASSYGGGGYGYTF. Written as DNA, the CDR3 is TGCGCCAGCAGCTACGGGGGGGGCGGTTATGGCTACACCTTC.

This clone was counted only a few times. The V and J genes are TRBV27 and TRBJ1-1, with D perhaps TRBD1 (5 bases). Per germline, CDR1 MNHEY and CDR2 SMNVEV (reference sequence). The V and J ends lost 10 bases and 6 bases respectively, with 12 bases between them. This CDR3 contains 11 residues. CDR3 loop: CATGWGPEAFF. Written as DNA, the CDR3 is TGTGCCACGGGCTGGGGCCCTGAAGCTTTCTTT.

This clone showed up just a few times. CDR3 protein: CASTSGVVANEQFF. CDR3 bases: TGTGCCAGTACCTCGGGGGTAGTAGCCAATGAGCAGTTCTTC. V is TRBV19 and J is TRBJ2-1, with D tentatively TRBD2 (6 bases). CDR1 and CDR2 (germline): LNHDA, SQIVND (reference sequence). The CDR3 sequence is 14 residues long. Trimming left V 7 bases short and J 6 bases short, with 16 bases between.

The genes are TRBV6-2 or TRBV6-3 and TRBJ2-1; 9 nucleotides align to TRBD2. Losses at the gene ends were 0 bases for V and 9 bases for J; bases not matched to a gene: 3. This CDR3 is built from 14 residues. Germline V gene sequence: CDR1 MNHEY, CDR2 SVGEGT. CDR3: CASSYSREGREQFF. In DNA, the CDR3 is TGTGCCAGCAGTTACTCGCGGGAGGGCCGTGAGCAGTTCTTC.

The V and J genes are TRBV27 and TRBJ2-1; TRBD2 matches at 11 bases. Germline trimming cut 4 bases from V and 2 bases from J; bases unmatched to any gene: 7. The CDR3 runs 17 residues. The germline CDR1 and CDR2 sequences are MNHEY and SMNVEV (reference sequence). The CDR3 nucleotides are TGTGCCAGCAGTTCCGGGACTAGCGGTGTGGCCTACAATGAGCAGTTCTTC. Its translation is CASSSGTSGVAYNEQFF.

The chain combines TRBV27 with TRBJ1-1; TRBD1 might be the D (5 bases). There are 15 residues in the CDR3. V was pared by 6 bases and J by 0 bases, with 14 bases between. Germline V CDR1 and CDR2: MNHEY, SMNVEV (reference sequence). The CDR3 is CASRQGDRMNTEAFF. The CDR3 DNA reads as TGTGCCAGCAGGCAGGGCGACCGCATGAACACTGAAGCTTTCTTT.

The chain combines TRBV5-6 with TRBJ1-1; no reliable D call. Trimming removed 6 bases from V and 4 bases from J, with 19 bases in between. The CDR3 totals 15 residues. Germline loops: CDR1 SGHDT, CDR2 YYEEEE. Here the CDR3 DNA reads TGTGCCAGCAACGAACGGGCGGGGAGAAGCACTGAAGCTTTCTTT. It codes for CASNERAGRSTEAFF.

The rearrangement joins TRBV6-5 to TRBJ1-5; weak D call: TRBD1 (6 bases). Per germline, CDR1 MNHEY and CDR2 SVGAGI. This CDR3 is built from 14 residues. The V end was cut by 7 bases, the J end by 6 bases, with 16 bases between. In DNA form, the CDR3 reads TGTGCCAGCATTACAGGGCAAGGGGGTCAGCCCCAGCATTTT. It yields the protein CASITGQGGQPQHF.

V is TRBV7-2 and J is TRBJ2-3; D remains unclear. V was cut by 5 bases and J by 6 bases, with 15 bases left in between. CDR1 and CDR2 from the germline V gene are SGHTA and FQGNSA. The CDR3 runs 14 residues. As DNA, the CDR3 is TGTGCCAGCAGCCCTCAGGATTCTGGGGATACGCAGTATTTT. It specifies CASSPQDSGDTQYF.

The chain links TRBV28 to TRBJ2-7, with TRBD1 matching over 10 bases. Germline CDR1 is MDHEN and CDR2 is SYDVKM. The CDR3 is 15 residues long. V dropped 5 bases and J dropped 5; count of bases not matched to a gene: 9. The CDR3 spells CASSPSSTGGHEQYF. The CDR3 nucleotides are TGTGCCAGCAGTCCCTCTTCGACAGGGGGCCACGAGCAGTACTTC.

V and J are TRBV5-5 and TRBJ1-3; D not resolved. This CDR3 has 14 amino acids. CDR1 and CDR2 from the germline V gene are SGHKS and YYEKEE (reference sequence). V dropped 2 bases and J dropped 1 base, with 7 bases sitting between them. The CDR3 protein is CASSFGPSGNTIYF. The CDR3, as DNA: TGTGCCAGCAGCTTTGGGCCTTCTGGAAACACCATATATTTT. Full variable domain (rest looked up from reference TRBV5-5 and TRBJ1-3): DAGVTQSPTHLIKTRGQQVTLRCSPISGHKSVSWYQQVLGQGPQFIFQYYEKEERGRGNFPDRFSARQFPNYSSELNVNALLLGDSALYLCASSFGPSGNTIYFGEGSWLTVV.

The rearrangement joins TRBV7-8 to TRBJ1-4; TRBD1 matches 12 bases. V was clipped by 1 base and J by 16 bases; unmatched bases: 7. The germline V gene encodes CDR1 SGHVS and CDR2 FQNEAQ. CDR3 length: 14 residues. CDR3 nucleotides: TGTGCCAGCAGCTTAGACTTGGGACAGGGGGCATGGTTTTTT. Amino acids: CASSLDLGQGAWFF.